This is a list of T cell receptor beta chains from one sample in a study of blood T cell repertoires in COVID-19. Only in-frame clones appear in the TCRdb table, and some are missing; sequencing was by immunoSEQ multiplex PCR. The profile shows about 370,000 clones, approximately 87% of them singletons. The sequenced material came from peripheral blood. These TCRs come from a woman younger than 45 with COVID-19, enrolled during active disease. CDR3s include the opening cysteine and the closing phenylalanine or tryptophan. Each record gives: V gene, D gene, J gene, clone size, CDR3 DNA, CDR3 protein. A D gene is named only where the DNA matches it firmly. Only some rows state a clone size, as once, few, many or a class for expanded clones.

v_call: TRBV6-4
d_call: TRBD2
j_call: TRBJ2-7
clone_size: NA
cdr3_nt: TGTGCCAGCAGTGACGCCCTAGTCGCGGGGGTCTACGAGCAGTACTTC
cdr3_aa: CASSDALVAGVYEQYF

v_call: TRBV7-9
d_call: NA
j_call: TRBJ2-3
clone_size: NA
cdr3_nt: TGTGCCAGCAGCTCCTATACCCTCCCAGATACGCAGTATTTT
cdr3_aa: CASSSYTLPDTQYF

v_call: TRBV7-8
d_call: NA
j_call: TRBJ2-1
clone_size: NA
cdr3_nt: TGTGCCAGCAGCTTAGACAGAAGTGAGCAGTTCTTC
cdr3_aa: CASSLDRSEQFF

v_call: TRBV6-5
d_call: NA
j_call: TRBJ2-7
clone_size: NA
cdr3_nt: TGTGCCAGCAGCACTGGGGGCGGCGCCTACGAGCAGTACTTC
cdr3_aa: CASSTGGGAYEQYF

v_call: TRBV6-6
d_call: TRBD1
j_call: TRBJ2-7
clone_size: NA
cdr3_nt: TGTGCCAGCAGCTTCGGGACAGGGTCCTACGAGCAGTACTTC
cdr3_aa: CASSFGTGSYEQYF

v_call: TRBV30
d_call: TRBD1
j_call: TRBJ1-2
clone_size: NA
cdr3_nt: TGTGCCTGGAGTGTACCGGGACAGGGGGCAGGAGGCTACACCTTC
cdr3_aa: CAWSVPGQGAGGYTF

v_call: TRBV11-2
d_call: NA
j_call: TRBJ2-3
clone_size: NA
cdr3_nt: TGTGCCAGCAGTTTATTCTCCAGGTTGGATACGCAGTATTTT
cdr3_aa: CASSLFSRLDTQYF

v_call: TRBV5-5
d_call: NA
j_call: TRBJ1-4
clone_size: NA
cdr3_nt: TGTGCCAGCAGCGACGGGGAGGCTAATGAAAAACTGTTTTTT
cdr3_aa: CASSDGEANEKLFF

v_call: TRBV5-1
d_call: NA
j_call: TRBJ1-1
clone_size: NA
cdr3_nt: TGCGCCAGCAGCCTGAAACTTCGGGGTTTCACTGAAGCTTTCTTT
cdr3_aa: CASSLKLRGFTEAFF

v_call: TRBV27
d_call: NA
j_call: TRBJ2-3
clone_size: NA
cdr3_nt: TGTGCCAGCAGTTTAGTGCCAGACACAGATACGCAGTATTTT
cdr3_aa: CASSLVPDTDTQYF

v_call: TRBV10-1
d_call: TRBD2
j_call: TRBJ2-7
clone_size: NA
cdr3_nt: TGCGCCAGCAGTGAGTCGGGAGCGGGGTCCTACGAGCAGTACTTC
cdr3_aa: CASSESGAGSYEQYF

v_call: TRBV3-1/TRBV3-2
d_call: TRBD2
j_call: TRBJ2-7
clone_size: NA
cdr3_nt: TGTGCCAGCAGCCAGGCTAGCGGGAGAGAATACGAGCAGTACTTC
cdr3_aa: CASSQASGREYEQYF

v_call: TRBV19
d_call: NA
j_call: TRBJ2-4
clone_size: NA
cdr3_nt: TGTGCCAGTAGTGGAACGGGGGGCCTAGCCAAAAACATTCAGTACTTC
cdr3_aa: CASSGTGGLAKNIQYF

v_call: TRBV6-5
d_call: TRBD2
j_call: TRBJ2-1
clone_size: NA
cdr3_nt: TGTGCCAGCAGTTCGGGACTAGCGGTTTGGGATGAGCAGTTCTTC
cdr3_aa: CASSSGLAVWDEQFF

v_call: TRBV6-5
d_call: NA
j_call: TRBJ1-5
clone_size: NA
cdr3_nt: TGTGCCAGCAGCCGAGGGGCGGGGAATCAGCCCCAGCATTTT
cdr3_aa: CASSRGAGNQPQHF

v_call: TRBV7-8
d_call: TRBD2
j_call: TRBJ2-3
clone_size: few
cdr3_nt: TGTGCCAGCAGCCCCCGGACTAGCGGGAGAGTGGATACGCAGTATTTT
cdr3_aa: CASSPRTSGRVDTQYF

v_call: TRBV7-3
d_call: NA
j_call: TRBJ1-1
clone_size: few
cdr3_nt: TGTGCCAGCAGCCCCGCCGGGGGGACGAACACTGAAGCTTTCTTT
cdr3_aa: CASSPAGGTNTEAFF

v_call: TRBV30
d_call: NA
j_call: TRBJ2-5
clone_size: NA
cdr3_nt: TGTGCCTGGAATCCCACCAGGCGTGGGGAGACCCAGTACTTC
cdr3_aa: CAWNPTRRGETQYF

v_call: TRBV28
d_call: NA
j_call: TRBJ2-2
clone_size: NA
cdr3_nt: TGTGCCAGCAGCCAAGACAGTCCCGGGGAGCTGTTTTTT
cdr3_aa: CASSQDSPGELFF

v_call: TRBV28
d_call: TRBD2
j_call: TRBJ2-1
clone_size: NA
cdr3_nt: TGTGCCAGCAGTTTAAGTAGCGGGGGTATCAATGAGCAGTTCTTC
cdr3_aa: CASSLSSGGINEQFF

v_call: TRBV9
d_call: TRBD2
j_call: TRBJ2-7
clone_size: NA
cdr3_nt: TGTGCCAGCAGCCCCCGTCCAGTTAGCGGGTCGGGGGAGCAGTACTTC
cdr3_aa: CASSPRPVSGSGEQYF

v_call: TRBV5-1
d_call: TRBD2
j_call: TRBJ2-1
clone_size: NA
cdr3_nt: TGCGCCAGCAGCTCGACTAGCGGGAAACTTGAGCAGTTCTTC
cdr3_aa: CASSSTSGKLEQFF

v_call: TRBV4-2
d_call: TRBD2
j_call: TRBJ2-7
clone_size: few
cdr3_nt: TGTGCCAGCAGCCAAGCCCTAGCGGGAGGCCATGGCGAGCAGTACTTC
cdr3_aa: CASSQALAGGHGEQYF

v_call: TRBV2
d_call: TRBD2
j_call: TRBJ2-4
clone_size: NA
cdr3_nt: TGTGCCAGCAAAACGGGAGGCGGGAGTGAGTCCAAAAACATTCAGTACTTC
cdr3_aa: CASKTGGGSESKNIQYF

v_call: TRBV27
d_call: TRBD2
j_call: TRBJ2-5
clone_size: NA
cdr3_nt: TGTGCCAGCAGTTCCCTAGCGGGAGTTGAGACCCAGTACTTC
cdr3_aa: CASSSLAGVETQYF

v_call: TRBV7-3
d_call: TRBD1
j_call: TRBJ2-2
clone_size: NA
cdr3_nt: TGTGCCAGCAGCTCACAGGGGACGAACACCGGGGAGCTGTTTTTT
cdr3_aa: CASSSQGTNTGELFF

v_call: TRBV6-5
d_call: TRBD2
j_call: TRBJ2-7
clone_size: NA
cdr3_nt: TGTGCCAGCAGCCAATCTAGCGGGAGTTACAACGAGCAGTACTTC
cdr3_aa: CASSQSSGSYNEQYF

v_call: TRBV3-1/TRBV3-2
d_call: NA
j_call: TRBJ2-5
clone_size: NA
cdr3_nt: TGTGCCAGCAGCCAAGGGAACCCCCGGCGGGAAGAGACCCAGTACTTC
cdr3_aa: CASSQGNPRREETQYF

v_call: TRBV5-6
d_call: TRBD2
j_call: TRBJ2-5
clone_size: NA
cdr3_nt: TGTGCCAGCAGCTTGGGTATTAGCGGGAGACAGACCCAGTACTTC
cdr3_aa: CASSLGISGRQTQYF

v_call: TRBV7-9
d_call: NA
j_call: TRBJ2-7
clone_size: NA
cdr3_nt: TGTGCCAGCAGCTTACTGGGGAGCTCCTACGAGCAGTACTTC
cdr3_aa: CASSLLGSSYEQYF

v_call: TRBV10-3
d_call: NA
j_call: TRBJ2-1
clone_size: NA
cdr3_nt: TGTGCCATCAGTGGACAACGGCGGGACTACAATGAGCAGTTCTTC
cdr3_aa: CAISGQRRDYNEQFF

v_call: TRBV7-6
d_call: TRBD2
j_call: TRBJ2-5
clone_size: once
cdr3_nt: TGTGCCAGCAGCTTAGGTCCGGGACTAGCGGGAGACCGGGAGACCCAGTACTTC
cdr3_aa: CASSLGPGLAGDRETQYF